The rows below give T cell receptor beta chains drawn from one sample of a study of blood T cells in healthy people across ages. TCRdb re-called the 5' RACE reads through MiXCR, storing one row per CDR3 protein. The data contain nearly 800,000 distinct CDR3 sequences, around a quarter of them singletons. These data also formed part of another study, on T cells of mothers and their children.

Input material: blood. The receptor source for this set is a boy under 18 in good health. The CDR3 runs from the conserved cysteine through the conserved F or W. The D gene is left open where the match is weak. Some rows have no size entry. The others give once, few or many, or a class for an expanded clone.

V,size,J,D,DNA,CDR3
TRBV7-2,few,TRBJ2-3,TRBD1,TGTGCCAGCAGCCGCAAGACAGGGGGCGGCACAGATACGCAGTATTTT,CASSRKTGGGTDTQYF
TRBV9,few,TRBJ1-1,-,TGTGCCAGCAGCGTCGGTGGCAGCATGAACACTGAAGCTTTCTTT,CASSVGGSMNTEAFF
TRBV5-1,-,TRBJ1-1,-,TGCGCCAGCAGCACGGGACCGACGAACACTGAAGCTTTCTTT,CASSTGPTNTEAFF
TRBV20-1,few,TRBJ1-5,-,TGCAGTGCTCCGTGGGGCAATCAGCCCCAGCATTTT,CSAPWGNQPQHF
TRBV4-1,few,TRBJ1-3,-,TGCGCCAGCAGCCAAGACCGGACCAGCTCTGGAAACACCATATATTTT,CASSQDRTSSGNTIYF
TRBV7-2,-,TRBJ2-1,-,TGTGCCAGCAGCTTCTCGTCCTCCCTTATGGCCTACAATGAGCAGTTCTTC,CASSFSSSLMAYNEQFF
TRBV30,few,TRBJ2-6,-,TGTGCCTGGAGTGTGGGGGCTGGGGCCAACGTCCTGACTTTC,CAWSVGAGANVLTF
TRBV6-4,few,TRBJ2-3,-,TGTGCCAGCAGTGACTCTGAAGAAACAGATACGCAGTATTTT,CASSDSEETDTQYF
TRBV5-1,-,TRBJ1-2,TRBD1,TGCGCCAGCAGTTGGGGACAGGGTGGTGGCTACACCTTC,CASSWGQGGGYTF
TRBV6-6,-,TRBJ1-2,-,TGTGCCAGCAGCGACAGTCTACCTAACCCCTATGGCTACACCTTC,CASSDSLPNPYGYTF
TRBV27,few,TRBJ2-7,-,TGTGCCAGCGCGAGCAGCTCCTACGAGCAGTACTTC,CASASSSYEQYF
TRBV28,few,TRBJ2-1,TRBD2,TGTGCCAGCAGTCCACCTAGCGGGGTTACCTACAATGAGCAGTTCTTC,CASSPPSGVTYNEQFF
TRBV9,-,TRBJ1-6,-,TGTGCCAGCAGCCCGATCCCGGGAGACAATTCACCCCTCCACTTT,CASSPIPGDNSPLHF
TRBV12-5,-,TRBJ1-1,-,TGTGCTAGTGGTTTGGGGGGGGTGAACACTGAAGCTTTCTTT,CASGLGGVNTEAFF